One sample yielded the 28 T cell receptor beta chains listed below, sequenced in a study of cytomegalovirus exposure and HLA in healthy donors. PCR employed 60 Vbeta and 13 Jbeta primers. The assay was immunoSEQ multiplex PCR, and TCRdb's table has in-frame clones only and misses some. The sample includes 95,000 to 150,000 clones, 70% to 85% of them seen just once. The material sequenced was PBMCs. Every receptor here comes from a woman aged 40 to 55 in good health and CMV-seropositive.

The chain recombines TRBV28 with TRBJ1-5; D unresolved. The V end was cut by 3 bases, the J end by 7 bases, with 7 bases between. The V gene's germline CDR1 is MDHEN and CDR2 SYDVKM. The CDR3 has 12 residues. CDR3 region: CASSFRRQPQHF. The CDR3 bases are TGTGCCAGCAGTTTCCGTAGACAGCCCCAGCATTTT. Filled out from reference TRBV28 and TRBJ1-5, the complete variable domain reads DVKVTQSSRYLVKRTGEKVFLECVQDMDHENMFWYRQDPGLGLRLIYFSYDVKMKEKGDIPEGYSVSREKKERFSLILESASTNQTSMYLCASSFRRQPQHFGDGTRLSIL.

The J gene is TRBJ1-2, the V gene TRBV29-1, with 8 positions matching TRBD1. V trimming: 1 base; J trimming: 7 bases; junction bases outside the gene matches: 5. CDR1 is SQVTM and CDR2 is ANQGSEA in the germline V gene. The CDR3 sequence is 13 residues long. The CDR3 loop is CSVEAPGQAGYTF. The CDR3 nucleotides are TGCAGCGTTGAAGCTCCGGGACAGGCTGGCTACACCTTC. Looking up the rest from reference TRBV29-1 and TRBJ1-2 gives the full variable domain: SAVISQKPSRDICQRGTSLTIQCQVDSQVTMMFWYRQQPGQSLTLIATANQGSEATYESGFVIDKFPISRPNLTFSTLTVSNMSPEDSSIYLCSVEAPGQAGYTFGSGTRLTVV.

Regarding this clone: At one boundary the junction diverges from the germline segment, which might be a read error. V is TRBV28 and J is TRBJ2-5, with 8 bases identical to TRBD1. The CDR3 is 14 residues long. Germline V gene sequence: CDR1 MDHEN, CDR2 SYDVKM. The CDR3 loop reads CACRPGTGKETQYF. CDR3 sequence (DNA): TGTGCCTGCAGACCGGGGACAGGCAAAGAGACCCAGTACTTC. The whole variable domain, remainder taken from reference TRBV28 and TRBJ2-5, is DVKVTQSSRYLVKRTGEKVFLECVQDMDHENMFWYRQDPGLGLRLIYFSYDVKMKEKGDIPEGYSVSREKKERFSLILESASTNQTSMYLCACRPGTGKETQYFGPGTRLLVL.

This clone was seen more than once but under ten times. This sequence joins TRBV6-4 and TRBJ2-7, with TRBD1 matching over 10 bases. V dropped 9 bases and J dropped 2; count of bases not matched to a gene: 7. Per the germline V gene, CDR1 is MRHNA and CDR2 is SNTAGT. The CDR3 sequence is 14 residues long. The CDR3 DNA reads TGTGCCAGTAACGAGGGACAGGGGACCTACGAGCAGTACTTC. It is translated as CASNEGQGTYEQYF.

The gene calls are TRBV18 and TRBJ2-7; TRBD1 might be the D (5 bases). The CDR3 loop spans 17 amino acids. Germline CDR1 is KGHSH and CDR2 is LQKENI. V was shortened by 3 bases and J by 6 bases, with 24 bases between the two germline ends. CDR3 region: CASSPILGQVAYSEQYF. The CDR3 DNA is TGTGCCAGCTCACCTATCCTGGGGCAGGTGGCTTATAGCGAGCAGTACTTC.

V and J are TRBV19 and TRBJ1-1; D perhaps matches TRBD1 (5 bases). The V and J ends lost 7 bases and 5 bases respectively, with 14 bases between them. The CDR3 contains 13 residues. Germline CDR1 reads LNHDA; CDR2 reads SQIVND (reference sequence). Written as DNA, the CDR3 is TGTGCCAGTACTCCGGGGGGAGGAACTGAAGCTTTCTTT. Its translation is CASTPGGGTEAFF. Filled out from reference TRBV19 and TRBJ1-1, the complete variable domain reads DGGITQSPKYLFRKEGQNVTLSCEQNLNHDAMYWYRQDPGQGLRLIYYSQIVNDFQKGDIAEGYSVSREKKESFPLTVTSAQKNPTAFYLCASTPGGGTEAFFGQGTRLTVV.

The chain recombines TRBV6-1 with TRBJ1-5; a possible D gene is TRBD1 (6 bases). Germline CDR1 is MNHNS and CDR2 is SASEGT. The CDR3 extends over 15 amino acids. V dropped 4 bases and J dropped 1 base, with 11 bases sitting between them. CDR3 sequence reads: CASSGGGQSNQPQHF. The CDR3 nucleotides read TGTGCCAGCAGTGGGGGGGGGCAGAGCAATCAGCCCCAGCATTTT.

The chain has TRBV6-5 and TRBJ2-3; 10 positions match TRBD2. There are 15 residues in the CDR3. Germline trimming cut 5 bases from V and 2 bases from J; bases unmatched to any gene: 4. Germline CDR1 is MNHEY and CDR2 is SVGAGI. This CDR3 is CASSALAGDTDTQYF. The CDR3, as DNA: TGTGCCAGCAGTGCCCTAGCGGGAGACACAGATACGCAGTATTTT.

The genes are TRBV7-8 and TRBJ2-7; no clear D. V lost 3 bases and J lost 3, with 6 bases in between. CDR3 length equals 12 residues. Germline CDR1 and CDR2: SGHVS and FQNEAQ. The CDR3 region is CASSFTVYEQYF. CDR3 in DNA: TGTGCCAGCAGCTTTACAGTCTACGAGCAGTACTTC.

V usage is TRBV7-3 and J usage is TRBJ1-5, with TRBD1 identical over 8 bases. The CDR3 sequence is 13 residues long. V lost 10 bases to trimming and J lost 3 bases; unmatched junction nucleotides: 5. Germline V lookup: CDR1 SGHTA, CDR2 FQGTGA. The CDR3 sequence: CATRTGNNQPQHF. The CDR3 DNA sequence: TGTGCCACCAGGACAGGGAACAATCAGCCCCAGCATTTT.

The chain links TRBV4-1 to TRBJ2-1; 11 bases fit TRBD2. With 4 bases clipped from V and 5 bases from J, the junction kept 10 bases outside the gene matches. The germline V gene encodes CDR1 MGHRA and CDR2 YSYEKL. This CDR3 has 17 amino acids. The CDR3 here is CASSRQLLAGGNNEQFF. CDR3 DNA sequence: TGCGCCAGCAGCCGCCAACTCCTAGCGGGAGGCAACAATGAGCAGTTCTTC.

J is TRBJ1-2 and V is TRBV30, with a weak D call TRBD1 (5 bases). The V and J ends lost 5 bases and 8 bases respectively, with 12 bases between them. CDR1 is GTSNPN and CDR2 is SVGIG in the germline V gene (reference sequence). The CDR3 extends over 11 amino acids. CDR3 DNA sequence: TGTGCCTGGGTGACCAAGGGGGGCTACACCTTC. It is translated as CAWVTKGGYTF.

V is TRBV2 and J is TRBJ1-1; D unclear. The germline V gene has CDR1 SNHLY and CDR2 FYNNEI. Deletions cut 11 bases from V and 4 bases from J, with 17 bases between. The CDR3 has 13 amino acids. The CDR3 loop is CAGRYGSGTEAFF. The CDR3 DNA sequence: TGTGCCGGTCGTTATGGTTCGGGCACTGAAGCTTTCTTT.

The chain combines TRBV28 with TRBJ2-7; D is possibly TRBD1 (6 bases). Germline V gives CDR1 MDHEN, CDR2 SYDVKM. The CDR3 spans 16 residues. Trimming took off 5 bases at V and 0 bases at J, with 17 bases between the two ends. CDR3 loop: CASSQGGHSNSYEQYF. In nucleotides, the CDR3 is TGTGCCAGCAGTCAAGGGGGACACTCAAACTCCTACGAGCAGTACTTC.

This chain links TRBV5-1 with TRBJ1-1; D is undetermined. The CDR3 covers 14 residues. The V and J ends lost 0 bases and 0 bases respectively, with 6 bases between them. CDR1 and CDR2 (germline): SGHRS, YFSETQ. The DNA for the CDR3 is TGCGCCAGCAGCTTGGGACTGTTGAACACTGAAGCTTTCTTT. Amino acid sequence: CASSLGLLNTEAFF.

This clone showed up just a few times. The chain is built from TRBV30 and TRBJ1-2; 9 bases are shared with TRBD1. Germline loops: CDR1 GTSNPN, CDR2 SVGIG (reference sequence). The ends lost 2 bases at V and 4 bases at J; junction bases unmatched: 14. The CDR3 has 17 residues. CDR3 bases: TGTGCCTGGAGTCCCCCCCCCACAGGGGGCGGCCTCTATGGCTACACCTTC. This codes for CAWSPPPTGGGLYGYTF.

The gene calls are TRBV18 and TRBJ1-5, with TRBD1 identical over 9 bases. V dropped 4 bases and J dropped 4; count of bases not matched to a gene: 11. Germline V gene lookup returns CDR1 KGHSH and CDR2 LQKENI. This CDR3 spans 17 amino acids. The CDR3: CASSRYRGRGENQPQHF. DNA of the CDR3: TGTGCCAGCTCACGATACAGGGGGCGAGGGGAAAATCAGCCCCAGCATTTT.

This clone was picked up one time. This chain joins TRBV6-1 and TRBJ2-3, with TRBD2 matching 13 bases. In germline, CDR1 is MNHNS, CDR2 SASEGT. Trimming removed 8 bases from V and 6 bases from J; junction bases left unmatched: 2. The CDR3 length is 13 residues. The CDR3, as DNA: TGTGCCAGCCTACTAGCGGGAGGGGATACGCAGTATTTT. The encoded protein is CASLLAGGDTQYF.

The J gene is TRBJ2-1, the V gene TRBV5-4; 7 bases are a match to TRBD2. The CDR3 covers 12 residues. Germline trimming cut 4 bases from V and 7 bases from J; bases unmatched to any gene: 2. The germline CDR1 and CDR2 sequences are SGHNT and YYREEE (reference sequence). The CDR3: CASSGLVNEQFF. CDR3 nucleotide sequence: TGTGCCAGCAGCGGACTAGTAAATGAGCAGTTCTTC. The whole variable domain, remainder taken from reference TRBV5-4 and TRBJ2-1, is ETGVTQSPTHLIKTRGQQVTLRCSSQSGHNTVSWYQQALGQGPQFIFQYYREEENGRGNFPPRFSGLQFPNYSSELNVNALELDDSALYLCASSGLVNEQFFGPGTRLTVL.

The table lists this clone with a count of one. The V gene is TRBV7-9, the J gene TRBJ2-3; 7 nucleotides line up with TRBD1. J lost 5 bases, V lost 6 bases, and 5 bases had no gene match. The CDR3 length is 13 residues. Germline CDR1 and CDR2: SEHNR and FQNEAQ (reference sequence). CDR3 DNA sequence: TGTGCCAGCAGGGTTACAGGGGAAGATACGCAGTATTTT. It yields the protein CASRVTGEDTQYF.

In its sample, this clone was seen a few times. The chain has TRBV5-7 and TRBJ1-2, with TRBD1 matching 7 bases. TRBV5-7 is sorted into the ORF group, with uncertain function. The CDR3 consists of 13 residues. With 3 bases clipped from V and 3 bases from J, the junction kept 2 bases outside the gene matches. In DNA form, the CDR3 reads TGTGCCAGCAGCTCAGGACAGGACTATGGCTACACCTTC. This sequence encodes CASSSGQDYGYTF.

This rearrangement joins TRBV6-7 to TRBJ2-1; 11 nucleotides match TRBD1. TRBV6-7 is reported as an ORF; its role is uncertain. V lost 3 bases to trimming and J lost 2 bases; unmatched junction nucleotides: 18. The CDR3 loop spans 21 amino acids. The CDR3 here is CASSYPSDRGPGGETYNEQFF. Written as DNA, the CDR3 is TGTGCCAGCAGTTATCCCTCGGACAGGGGGCCAGGCGGAGAAACCTACAATGAGCAGTTCTTC.

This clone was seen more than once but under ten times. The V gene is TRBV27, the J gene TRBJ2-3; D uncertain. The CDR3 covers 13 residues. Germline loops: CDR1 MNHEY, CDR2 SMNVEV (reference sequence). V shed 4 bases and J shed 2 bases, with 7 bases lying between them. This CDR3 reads CASSSLTTDTQYF. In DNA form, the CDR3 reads TGTGCCAGCAGTTCGCTAACCACAGATACGCAGTATTTT.

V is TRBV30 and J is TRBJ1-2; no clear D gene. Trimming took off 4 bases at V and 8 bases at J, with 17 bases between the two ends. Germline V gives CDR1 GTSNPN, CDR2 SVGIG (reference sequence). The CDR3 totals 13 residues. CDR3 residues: CAWTPRPDGGYTF. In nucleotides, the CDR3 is TGTGCCTGGACGCCGAGGCCCGACGGGGGCTACACCTTC.

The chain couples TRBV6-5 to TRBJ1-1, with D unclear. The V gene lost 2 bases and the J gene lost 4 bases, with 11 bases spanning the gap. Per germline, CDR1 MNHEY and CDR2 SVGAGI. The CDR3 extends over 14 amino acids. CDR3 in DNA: TGTGCCAGCAGTTACGCGCAGGATGGCACTGAAGCTTTCTTT. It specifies CASSYAQDGTEAFF.

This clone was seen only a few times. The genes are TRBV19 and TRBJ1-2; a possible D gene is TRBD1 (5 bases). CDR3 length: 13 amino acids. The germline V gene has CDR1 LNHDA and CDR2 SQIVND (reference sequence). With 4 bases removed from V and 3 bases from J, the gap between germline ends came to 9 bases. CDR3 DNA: TGTGCCAGTAGTACCCAGGGCTACTATGGCTACACCTTC. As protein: CASSTQGYYGYTF.

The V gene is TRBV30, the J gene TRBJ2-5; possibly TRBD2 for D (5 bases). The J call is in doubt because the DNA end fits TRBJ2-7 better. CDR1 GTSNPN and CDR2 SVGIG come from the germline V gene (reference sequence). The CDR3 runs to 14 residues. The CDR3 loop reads CAGSRGGSSYEQYF. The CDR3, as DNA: TGTGCCGGTTCCCGGGGTGGTTCCTCCTACGAGCAGTACTTC.

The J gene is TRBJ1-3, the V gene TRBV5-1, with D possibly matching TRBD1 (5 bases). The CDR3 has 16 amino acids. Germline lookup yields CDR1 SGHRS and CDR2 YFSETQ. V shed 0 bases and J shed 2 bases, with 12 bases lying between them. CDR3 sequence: CASSLAGRVAGNTIYF. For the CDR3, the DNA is TGCGCCAGCAGCTTGGCCGGCAGGGTGGCTGGAAACACCATATATTTT.